The subject of this entry is one T cell receptor (beta chain). Its antigen is currently unknown. This specimen comes from a study of post-analysis software for immune sequencing data. Tagging with unique molecular identifiers was a feature of the TCR beta cDNA libraries. The yield from approximately 1 to 10 million T cells was roughly 500,000 cDNA molecules in total. TCRdb processed the PCR reads anew with MiXCR; each CDR3 protein has one entry. The sample shows fewer than 850,000 distinct CDR3 sequences, roughly 27% of them seen only once. General study findings and limits: Multiple sclerosis patients had significantly lower normalized Chao1 diversity than controls. Patients showed TRBV5-6, TRBV5-1 and TRBV20-1 among five TRBV segments more frequent than in controls.

V dropped 5 bases and J dropped 2 bases, with 10 bases sitting between them. This CDR3 spans 13 amino acids. The germline gives CDR1 MDHEN, CDR2 SYDVKM. The rearrangement uses TRBV28 and TRBJ2-7, with D perhaps matching TRBD2 (6 bases). This receptor was taken from a girl between 5 and 17 years old with multiple sclerosis. The sample taken for sequencing was blood. The CDR3 reads CASSTGVPYEQYF. The CDR3 nucleotides are TGTGCCAGCAGTACGGGGGTTCCCTACGAGCAGTACTTC.